Only a few counts were recorded for the clone carrying this T cell receptor beta chain. Antigen: not known. Patients were ruled out by autoimmune disease history or systemic immunosuppression. The data were produced by immunoSEQ multiplex PCR, yet TCRdb's version contains in-frame clones alone and is incomplete. The sample yields more than 25,000 clones, approximately 78% seen once. The data were obtained in a study of OX40 agonist ivuxolimab in advanced cancers. In germline, CDR1 is LGHNA, CDR2 YSLEER. CDR3 size: 16 residues. V lost 0 bases and J 5 bases, leaving 16 bases between the germline ends. General observations from the study: At doses 0.1 to 3.0 mg/kg, CD4+ and CD8+ clones expanded. Also present in some nonresponders was a low level of normalized T-cell clonal expansion. The investigators did not determine what antigen specificity the expanded peripheral T cells had.

The genes are TRBV4-3 and TRBJ1-1, with D tentatively TRBD1 (5 bases). This sequence originates from an adult with an advanced solid tumor such as melanoma, head and neck, liver or kidney cancer. This sample comprised CD4+ or CD8+ T cells sorted from blood, obtained in a trial of the OX40 agonist ivuxolimab. This chain's CDR3 is CASSQDLGGVFTEAFF. The DNA of the CDR3 is TGCGCCAGCAGCCAAGATTTGGGAGGGGTCTTTACTGAAGCTTTCTTT.